Following are 27 T cell receptor beta chains from one sample sequenced in a study of PD-1 blockade in mismatch repair-deficient tumors. Data came from immunoSEQ multiplex PCR; TCRdb stores just in-frame clones and leaves some out. Altogether about 120,000 clones are present, around 86% being singletons, with the ten largest covering roughly 13%. The material sequenced was peripheral blood, taken 44 weeks after starting pembrolizumab. These receptors were collected from an adult with mismatch repair-deficient cancer.

The gene calls are TRBV7-9 and TRBJ1-1, with D tentatively TRBD1 (5 bases). The CDR3 contains 14 residues. Trimming removed 3 bases at V and 1 base at J, with 9 bases between. Looked up from germline, CDR1 is SEHNR and CDR2 is FQNEAQ (reference sequence). CDR3 amino acids: CASSFLQANTEAFF. The DNA for the CDR3 is TGTGCCAGCAGCTTCTTACAGGCGAACACTGAAGCTTTCTTT. Together with reference TRBV7-9 and TRBJ1-1, the CDR3 gives the full variable domain: DTGVSQNPRHKITKRGQNVTFRCDPISEHNRLYWYRQTLGQGPEFLTYFQNEAQLEKSRLLSDRFSAERPKGSFSTLEIQRTEQGDSAMYLCASSFLQANTEAFFGQGTRLTVV.

V gene TRBV6-5 combines with J gene TRBJ2-7, with a possible D match to TRBD1 (5 bases). This CDR3 region has 13 residues. Trimming cost V 0 bases and J 3 bases, with 6 bases left between them. Per germline, CDR1 MNHEY and CDR2 SVGAGI. As DNA, the CDR3 is TGTGCCAGCAGTTACTCTGACAGCTACGAGCAGTACTTC. It codes for CASSYSDSYEQYF.

This clone was seen more than once but under ten times. CDR3 loop: CSVLGMRTEAFF. As DNA, the CDR3 is TGCAGCGTTTTGGGGATGCGCACTGAAGCTTTCTTT. V gene TRBV29-1 combines with J gene TRBJ1-1; D is uncertain. The V and J ends lost 5 bases and 4 bases respectively, with 11 bases between them. CDR1 is SQVTM, CDR2 ANQGSEA, per germline. There are 12 residues in the CDR3.

The rearrangement joins TRBV6-5 to TRBJ2-1; D remains ambiguous. CDR3 size: 15 residues. Trimming left V 2 bases short and J 5 bases short, with 13 bases between. Germline V gene lookup returns CDR1 MNHEY and CDR2 SVGAGI. The CDR3 DNA is TGTGCCAGCAGTTACGGGCTTGGCGGACACAATGAGCAGTTCTTC. This codes for CASSYGLGGHNEQFF.

This chain uses TRBV25-1 with TRBJ2-1, with D perhaps matching TRBD2 (6 bases). Germline V gene sequence: CDR1 MGHDK, CDR2 SYGVNS. Trimming took off 6 bases at V and 0 bases at J, with 9 bases between the two ends. The CDR3 totals 14 residues. The CDR3 is CASSGTRSYNEQFF. For the CDR3, the DNA is TGTGCCAGCAGCGGGACTCGCTCCTACAATGAGCAGTTCTTC.

The J gene is TRBJ2-1, the V gene TRBV30; D not resolved. Trimming shortened V by 3 bases and J by 8 bases, and 20 bases separated the two germline ends. The CDR3 has 15 amino acids. Germline V lookup: CDR1 GTSNPN, CDR2 SVGIG (reference sequence). This chain's CDR3 is CAWRGIGSRIDEQFF. Written as DNA, the CDR3 is TGTGCCTGGAGAGGAATAGGCTCCCGTATTGATGAGCAGTTCTTC. The full variable domain, its missing parts supplied by reference TRBV30 and TRBJ2-1, is SQTIHQWPATLVQPVGSPLSLECTVEGTSNPNLYWYRQAAGRGLQLLFYSVGIGQISSEVPQNLSASRPQDRQFILSSKKLLLSDSGFYLCAWRGIGSRIDEQFFGPGTRLTVL.

V and J are TRBV11-2 and TRBJ2-7; 10 bases are a match to TRBD1. Trimming took 1 base from V and 3 from J; bases not matched to a gene: 3. The CDR3 spans 15 residues. Germline loops: CDR1 SGHAT, CDR2 FQNNGV. The CDR3 DNA reads as TGTGCCAGCAGCTTAGTTTGGACAGGGGGCTACGAGCAGTACTTC. This translates into CASSLVWTGGYEQYF.

This rearrangement joins TRBV5-1 to TRBJ2-5; D is unclear. The CDR3 totals 14 residues. Trimming stripped 2 bases from V and 2 bases from J, with 10 bases between. CDR1 SGHRS and CDR2 YFSETQ come from the germline V gene. Written as DNA, the CDR3 is TGCGCCAGCAGCTTACCGATGGGTCAAGAGACCCAGTACTTC. It encodes CASSLPMGQETQYF.

V is TRBV14 and J is TRBJ2-1; maybe TRBD1 (5 bases). CDR1 is SGHDN, CDR2 FVKESK, per germline. The CDR3 runs to 17 residues. V was clipped by 3 bases and J by 5 bases, with 20 bases between them. This chain's CDR3 is CASSHQPGRQKDNEQFF. The DNA for the CDR3 is TGTGCCAGCAGCCATCAACCGGGCCGACAGAAGGACAATGAGCAGTTCTTC. The variable domain in full, with the rest retrieved from reference TRBV14 and TRBJ2-1, is EAGVTQFPSHSVIEKGQTVTLRCDPISGHDNLYWYRRVMGKEIKFLLHFVKESKQDESGMPNNRFLAERTGGTYSTLKVQPAELEDSGVYFCASSHQPGRQKDNEQFFGPGTRLTVL.

With respect to this clone: Other DNA variants within this sample encode the same CDR3. This sequence joins TRBV27 and TRBJ2-1; the match to TRBD2 covers 15 bases. Germline CDR1 MNHEY, CDR2 SMNVEV (reference sequence). The CDR3 extends over 15 amino acids. The V segment lost 3 bases and the J segment 7 bases; nucleotides outside the gene matches: 1. The CDR3 spells CASSLGTSGRNEQFF. The CDR3 DNA reads as TGTGCCAGCAGTTTGGGGACTAGCGGGAGGAATGAGCAGTTCTTC.

V gene TRBV6-4 combines with J gene TRBJ2-1; perhaps TRBD1 as D (11 bases). The CDR3 extends over 17 amino acids. Trimming shortened V by 0 bases and J by 10 bases, and 22 bases separated the two germline ends. Germline V CDR1 and CDR2: MRHNA, SNTAGT. The CDR3 DNA follows: TGTGCCAGCAGTGACTCAGCGGGGGGGACAGGGGGAAGGGAGCAGTTCTTC. Translating gives CASSDSAGGTGGREQFF.

The chain links TRBV6-4 to TRBJ1-5; D is undetermined. The V gene's germline CDR1 is MRHNA and CDR2 SNTAGT. V was trimmed by 0 bases and J by 6 bases, leaving 15 bases between them. This CDR3 has 16 amino acids. CDR3 protein: CASSDSLTTYIQPQHF. In nucleotides, the CDR3 is TGTGCCAGCAGTGACTCGCTAACGACGTATATTCAGCCCCAGCATTTT.

The CDR3 spells CASSSPLGSKFF. The CDR3 DNA reads TGTGCCAGCAGCTCCCCTCTAGGCTCTAAGTTCTTC. The chain joins TRBV7-2 to TRBJ2-1; D unclear. Germline assignment: CDR1 SGHTA and CDR2 FQGNSA. The CDR3 sequence is 12 residues long. Deletions cut 4 bases from V and 14 bases from J, with 15 bases between.

The table lists this clone with a count of one. The J gene is TRBJ2-2, the V gene TRBV30; D not resolved. The CDR3 has 14 residues. Germline V gene lookup returns CDR1 GTSNPN and CDR2 SVGIG (reference sequence). V lost 8 bases and J 5 bases, leaving 18 bases between the germline ends. CDR3 bases: TGTGCCGGGCTCGGTGGGCAAGGGACCGGGGAGCTGTTTTTT. It yields the protein CAGLGGQGTGELFF.

The chain couples TRBV7-9 to TRBJ1-1, with D unresolved. V lost 2 bases to trimming and J lost 9 bases, with 13 bases between them. CDR1 is SEHNR and CDR2 is FQNEAQ in the germline V gene (reference sequence). The CDR3 covers 13 residues. CDR3 sequence reads: CASSLTVTSKAFF. The CDR3 DNA follows: TGTGCCAGCAGCTTAACCGTGACCTCGAAAGCTTTCTTT.

This clone was detected once. This chain joins TRBV4-1 and TRBJ2-3; 7 nucleotides match TRBD2. The CDR3 covers 17 residues. The V gene end was trimmed by 4 bases and the J gene end by 2 bases; junction bases not matched to a gene: 12. Germline V gene data show CDR1 as MGHRA and CDR2 as YSYEKL. CDR3 bases: TGCGCCAGCAGCCCCATTGGGAGGGCCTATGACACAGATACGCAGTATTTT. Translation gives CASSPIGRAYDTDTQYF.

The V call is TRBV15, the J call TRBJ2-5; tentatively, D is TRBD2 (5 bases). Germline loops: CDR1 LNHNV, CDR2 YYDKDF (reference sequence). This CDR3 comprises 14 residues. Trimming left V 0 bases short and J 7 bases short, with 12 bases between. The CDR3 region is CATSRDTGWMTQYF. As DNA, the CDR3 is TGTGCCACCAGCAGAGATACGGGGTGGATGACCCAGTACTTC. Looking up the rest from reference TRBV15 and TRBJ2-5 gives the full variable domain: DAMVIQNPRYQVTQFGKPVTLSCSQTLNHNVMYWYQQKSSQAPKLLFHYYDKDFNNEADTPDNFQSRRPNTSFCFLDIRSPGLGDTAMYLCATSRDTGWMTQYFGPGTRLLVL.

This rearrangement joins TRBV11-2 to TRBJ2-3; D unresolved. Trimming pared 5 bases from V and 9 bases from J, leaving 9 bases between. This CDR3 contains 11 residues. Per the germline V gene, CDR1 is SGHAT and CDR2 is FQNNGV. The CDR3 DNA reads TGTGCCAGCAGCCGGACCAGAACGCAGTATTTT. It specifies CASSRTRTQYF.

This clone has just one count. The chain employs TRBV14 and TRBJ2-4; tentatively, D is TRBD1 (6 bases). This CDR3 contains 15 residues. Deletions cut 1 base from V and 1 base from J, with 8 bases between. CDR1 is SGHDN and CDR2 is FVKESK in the germline V gene. Here the CDR3 reads CASSQARGAKNIQYF. CDR3 nucleotide sequence: TGTGCCAGCAGCCAAGCCAGGGGTGCCAAAAACATTCAGTACTTC.

This chain connects TRBV7-9 to TRBJ1-5; a weak D match, TRBD1 (5 bases). V was clipped by 1 base and J by 1 base, with 17 bases between them. The germline gives CDR1 SEHNR, CDR2 FQNEAQ (reference sequence). The CDR3 has 18 residues. The CDR3 sequence is CASSLEGWGGPSNQPQHF. The CDR3 DNA reads as TGTGCCAGCAGCTTAGAGGGTTGGGGCGGTCCGAGCAATCAGCCCCAGCATTTT.

J is TRBJ1-4 and V is TRBV28; no firm D call. The V gene lost 4 bases and the J gene lost 4 bases, with 10 bases spanning the gap. The CDR3 contains 14 residues. The germline V gene encodes CDR1 MDHEN and CDR2 SYDVKM. The CDR3 sequence is CASSSPDLNEKLFF. For the CDR3, the DNA is TGTGCCAGCAGTTCGCCAGACCTTAATGAAAAACTGTTTTTT.

The gene calls are TRBV30 and TRBJ1-1, with D uncertain. CDR3 length: 15 residues. Looked up from germline, CDR1 is GTSNPN and CDR2 is SVGIG (reference sequence). Trimming removed 2 bases at V and 4 bases at J, with 17 bases between. The CDR3 region is CAWSRLTPFGTEAFF. CDR3 coding DNA: TGTGCCTGGAGTAGATTGACCCCGTTTGGCACTGAAGCTTTCTTT. Combining the CDR3 with reference TRBV30 and TRBJ1-1 gives the whole variable domain SQTIHQWPATLVQPVGSPLSLECTVEGTSNPNLYWYRQAAGRGLQLLFYSVGIGQISSEVPQNLSASRPQDRQFILSSKKLLLSDSGFYLCAWSRLTPFGTEAFFGQGTRLTVV.

The chain recombines TRBV27 with TRBJ2-7; D is perhaps TRBD2 (5 bases). V lost 4 bases and J lost 7, with 23 bases in between. Germline V gene lookup returns CDR1 MNHEY and CDR2 SMNVEV (reference sequence). CDR3 length equals 16 residues. The CDR3 region has the DNA TGTGCCAGCAGTTCATACCGGGCCCGACTACCTACGGAGCAGTACTTC. This codes for CASSSYRARLPTEQYF.

The J gene is TRBJ1-1, the V gene TRBV4-2; D ambiguous. Trimming shortened V by 0 bases and J by 1 base, and 9 bases separated the two germline ends. This CDR3 comprises 15 residues. Germline values: CDR1 LGHNA, CDR2 YNFKEQ. The chain's CDR3 is CASSQEVGRNTEAFF. DNA of the CDR3: TGTGCCAGCAGCCAAGAAGTCGGCAGGAACACTGAAGCTTTCTTT.

The gene calls are TRBV2 and TRBJ2-3; D not resolved. V was trimmed by 0 bases and J by 0 bases, leaving 7 bases between them. CDR1 SNHLY and CDR2 FYNNEI come from the germline V gene. The CDR3 extends over 15 amino acids. The CDR3 DNA sequence: TGTGCCAGCAGTGAAGCTCCAGATAGCACAGATACGCAGTATTTT. Amino acids: CASSEAPDSTDTQYF.

The rearrangement uses TRBV5-5 and TRBJ2-3; tentative D call: TRBD2 (5 bases). Germline CDR1 and CDR2: SGHKS and YYEKEE (reference sequence). The CDR3 spans 15 residues. V was shortened by 4 bases and J by 5 bases, with 17 bases between the two germline ends. The CDR3 here is CASSRLGGPQDTQYF. The CDR3 DNA sequence: TGTGCCAGCAGCCGTCTGGGCGGGCCTCAAGATACGCAGTATTTT.

Judged by abundance, this clone is medium-sized (0.01 to 0.1%). The chain carries TRBV6-4 and TRBJ2-1; a possible D gene is TRBD1 (6 bases). Germline CDR1 reads MRHNA; CDR2 reads SNTAGT. The CDR3 is made up of 13 amino acids. Trimming removed 0 bases at V and 12 bases at J, with 12 bases between. The CDR3 loop is CASSDSGTSPQFF. CDR3 coding DNA: TGTGCCAGCAGTGACTCGGGGACAAGCCCGCAGTTCTTC.